Sequencing of this TCR beta chain was carried out in a study of memory CD4+ T cells and cytomegalovirus serostatus. This CDR3 region has 15 residues. Trimming removed 5 bases from V and 2 bases from J, with 14 bases in between. Per germline, CDR1 SGHRS and CDR2 YFSETQ. The sort gate was single viable CD3+CD4+CD8-CD45RO+ cells for memory CD4+ T cells. This clone appeared once. Sequencing was performed with immunoSEQ multiplex PCR; in TCRdb, only in-frame clones are kept and a portion is missing. The sample holds 35,000 to 50,000 clones, around 78% seen once. The V and J genes are TRBV5-1 and TRBJ2-4; D unresolved. Sequences were obtained from memory CD4+ T cells from blood. The receptor comes from an adult in good health and CMV-seronegative. The CDR3 region has the DNA TGCGCCAGCAGAGAGGCGGCGGCGACCAAAAACATTCAGTACTTC. It specifies CASREAAATKNIQYF.